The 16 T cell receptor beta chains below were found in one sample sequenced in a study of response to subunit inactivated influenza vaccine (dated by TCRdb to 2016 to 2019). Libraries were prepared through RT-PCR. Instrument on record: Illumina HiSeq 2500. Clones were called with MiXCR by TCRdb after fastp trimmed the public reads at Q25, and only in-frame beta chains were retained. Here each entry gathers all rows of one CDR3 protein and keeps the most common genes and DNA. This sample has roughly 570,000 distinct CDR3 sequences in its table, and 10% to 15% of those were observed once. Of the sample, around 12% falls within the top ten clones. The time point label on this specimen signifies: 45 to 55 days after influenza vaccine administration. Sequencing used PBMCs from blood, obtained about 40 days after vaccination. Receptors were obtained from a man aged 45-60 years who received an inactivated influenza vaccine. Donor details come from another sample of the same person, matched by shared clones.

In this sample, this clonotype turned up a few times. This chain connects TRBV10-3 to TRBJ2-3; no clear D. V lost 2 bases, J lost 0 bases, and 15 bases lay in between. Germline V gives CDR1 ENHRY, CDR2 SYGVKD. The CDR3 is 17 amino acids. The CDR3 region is CAISEPRVGSSTDTQYF. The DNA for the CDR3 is TGTGCCATCAGTGAGCCAAGGGTGGGTTCTAGCACAGATACGCAGTATTTT.

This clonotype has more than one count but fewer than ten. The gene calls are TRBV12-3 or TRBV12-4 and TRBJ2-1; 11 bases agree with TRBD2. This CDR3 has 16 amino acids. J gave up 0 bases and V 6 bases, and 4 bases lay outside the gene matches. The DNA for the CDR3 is TGTGCCAGCAGCCCCGGGACTAGCGGCTCCTACAATGAGCAGTTCTTC. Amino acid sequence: CASSPGTSGSYNEQFF.

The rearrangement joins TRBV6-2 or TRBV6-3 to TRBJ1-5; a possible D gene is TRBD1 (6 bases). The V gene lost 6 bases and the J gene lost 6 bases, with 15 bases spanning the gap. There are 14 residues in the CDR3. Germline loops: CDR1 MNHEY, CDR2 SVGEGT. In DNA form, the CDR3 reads TGTGCCAGCAGCGGGACTGGGGGGCTTCAGCCCCAGCATTTT. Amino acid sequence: CASSGTGGLQPQHF.

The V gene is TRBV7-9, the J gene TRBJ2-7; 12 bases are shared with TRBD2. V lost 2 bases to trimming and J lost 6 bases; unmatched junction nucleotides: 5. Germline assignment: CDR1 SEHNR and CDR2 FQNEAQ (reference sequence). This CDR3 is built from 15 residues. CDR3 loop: CASSLPTSGGAEQYF. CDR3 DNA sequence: TGTGCCAGCAGCTTACCGACTAGCGGGGGAGCCGAGCAGTACTTC. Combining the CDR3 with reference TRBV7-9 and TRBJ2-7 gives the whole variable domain DTGVSQNPRHKITKRGQNVTFRCDPISEHNRLYWYRQTLGQGPEFLTYFQNEAQLEKSRLLSDRFSAERPKGSFSTLEIQRTEQGDSAMYLCASSLPTSGGAEQYFGPGTRLTVT.

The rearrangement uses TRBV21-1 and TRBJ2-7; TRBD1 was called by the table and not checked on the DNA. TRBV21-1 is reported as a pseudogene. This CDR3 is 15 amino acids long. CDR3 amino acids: CASSGGAPGAHEQYF. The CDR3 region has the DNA TGTGCCAGCAGCGGTGGGGCACCTGGGGCCCACGAGCAGTACTTC.

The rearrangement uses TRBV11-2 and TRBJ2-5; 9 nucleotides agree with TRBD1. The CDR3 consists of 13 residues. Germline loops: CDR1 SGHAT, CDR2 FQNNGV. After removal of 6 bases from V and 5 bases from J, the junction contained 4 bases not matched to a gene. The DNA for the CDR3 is TGTGCCAGCAGACTGACAGGGGGGGAGACCCAGTACTTC. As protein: CASRLTGGETQYF.

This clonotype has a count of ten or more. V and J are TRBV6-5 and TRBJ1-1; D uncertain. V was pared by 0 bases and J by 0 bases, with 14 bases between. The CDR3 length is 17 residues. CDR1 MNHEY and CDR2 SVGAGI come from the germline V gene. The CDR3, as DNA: TGTGCCAGCAGTTACTCCTCGGCACGGAGGATGAACACTGAAGCTTTCTTT. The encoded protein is CASSYSSARRMNTEAFF.

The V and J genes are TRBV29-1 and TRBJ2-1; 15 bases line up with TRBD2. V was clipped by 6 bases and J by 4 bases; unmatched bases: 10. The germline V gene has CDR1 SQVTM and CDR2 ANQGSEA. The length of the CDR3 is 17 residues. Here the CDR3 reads CSVTGLAGGSGYNEQFF. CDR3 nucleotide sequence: TGCAGCGTGACGGGACTAGCGGGAGGATCGGGTTACAATGAGCAGTTCTTC.

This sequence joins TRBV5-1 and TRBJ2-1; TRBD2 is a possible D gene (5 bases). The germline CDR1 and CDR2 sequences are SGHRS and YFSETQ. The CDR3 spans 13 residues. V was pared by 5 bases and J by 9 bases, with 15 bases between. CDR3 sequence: CASSHSGITEQFF. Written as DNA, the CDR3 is TGCGCCAGCAGTCATTCCGGGATAACTGAGCAGTTCTTC. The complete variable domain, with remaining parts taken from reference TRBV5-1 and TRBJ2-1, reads KAGVTQTPRYLIKTRGQQVTLSCSPISGHRSVSWYQQTPGQGLQFLFEYFSETQRNKGNFPGRFSGRQFSNSRSEMNVSTLELGDSALYLCASSHSGITEQFFGPGTRLTVL.

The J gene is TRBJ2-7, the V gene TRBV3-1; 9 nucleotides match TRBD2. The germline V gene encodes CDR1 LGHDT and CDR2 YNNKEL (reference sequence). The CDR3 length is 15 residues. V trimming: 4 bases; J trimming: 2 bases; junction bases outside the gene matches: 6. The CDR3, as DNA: TGTGCCAGCAGCCCGGCGGCGGGGGGGCCCTACGAGCAGTACTTC. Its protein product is CASSPAAGGPYEQYF.

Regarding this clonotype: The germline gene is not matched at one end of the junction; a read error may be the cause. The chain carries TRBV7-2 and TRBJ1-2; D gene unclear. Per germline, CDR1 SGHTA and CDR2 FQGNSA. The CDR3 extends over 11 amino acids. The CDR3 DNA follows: TGTGCCAGCAGCTTAGCGCTCTACTGGGCCTTC. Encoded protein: CASSLALYWAF.

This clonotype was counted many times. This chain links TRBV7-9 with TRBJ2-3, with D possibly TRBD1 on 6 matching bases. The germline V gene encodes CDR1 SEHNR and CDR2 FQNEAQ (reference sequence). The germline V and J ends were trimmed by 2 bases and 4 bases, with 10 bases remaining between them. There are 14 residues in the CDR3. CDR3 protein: CASSLRGSPDTQYF. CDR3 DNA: TGTGCCAGCAGCTTAAGGGGGAGTCCAGATACGCAGTATTTT.

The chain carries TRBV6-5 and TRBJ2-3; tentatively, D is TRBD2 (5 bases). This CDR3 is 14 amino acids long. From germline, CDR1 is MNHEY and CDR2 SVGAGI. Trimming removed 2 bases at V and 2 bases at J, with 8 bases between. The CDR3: CASSYIGDTDTQYF. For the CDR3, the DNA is TGTGCCAGCAGTTACATCGGGGACACAGATACGCAGTATTTT.

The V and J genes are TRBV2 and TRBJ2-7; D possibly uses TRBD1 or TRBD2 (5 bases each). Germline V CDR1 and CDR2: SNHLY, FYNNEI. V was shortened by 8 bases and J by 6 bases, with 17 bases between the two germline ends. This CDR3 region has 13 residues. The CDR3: CASLRDPEVEQYF. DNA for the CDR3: TGTGCCAGCCTCCGGGACCCCGAAGTCGAGCAGTACTTC.

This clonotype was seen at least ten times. The CDR3 is CSVEDLARGITDTQYF. For the CDR3, the DNA is TGCAGCGTTGAAGACCTGGCCAGGGGGATCACAGATACGCAGTATTTT. The chain links TRBV29-1 to TRBJ2-3, with 7 nucleotides matching TRBD1. CDR1 is SQVTM, CDR2 ANQGSEA, per germline. V dropped 0 bases and J dropped 2; count of bases not matched to a gene: 8. This CDR3 region has 16 residues.

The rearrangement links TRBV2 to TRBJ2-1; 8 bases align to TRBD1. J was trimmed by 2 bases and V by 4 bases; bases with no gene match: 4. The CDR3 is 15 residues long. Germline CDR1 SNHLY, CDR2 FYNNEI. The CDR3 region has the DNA TGTGCCAGCAGTGGGCCGGACAGGGCCTACAATGAGCAGTTCTTC. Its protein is CASSGPDRAYNEQFF.